Presented here are 10 T cell receptor beta chains from one specimen sequenced in a study of cytomegalovirus exposure and HLA in healthy donors. Profiled with immunoSEQ multiplex PCR; TCRdb holds only in-frame clones, not every one. The table records approximately 100,000 clones, around 93% of them present only once. The sample comprised PBMCs. The receptors stem from a woman in her 30s in good health and CMV-seropositive.

The rearrangement uses TRBV9 and TRBJ2-5; unclear D gene. Deletions cut 0 bases from V and 3 bases from J, with 18 bases between. The CDR3 spans 17 residues. Germline CDR1 reads SGDLS; CDR2 reads YYNGEE. DNA for the CDR3: TGTGCCAGCAGCGTAGAAGGAACAGTTTTTGGTAAAGAGACCCAGTACTTC. This translates into CASSVEGTVFGKETQYF.

The chain uses TRBV6-5 and TRBJ2-1; 9 positions agree with TRBD2. Per germline, CDR1 MNHEY and CDR2 SVGAGI. Trimming at V came to 6 bases and at J to 4 bases, leaving 4 bases not matched to a gene. The CDR3 spans 14 residues. The CDR3 bases are TGTGCCAGCAGACGACTAGCGGTGTACAATGAGCAGTTCTTC. It specifies CASRRLAVYNEQFF.

The V gene is TRBV27, the J gene TRBJ2-7, with TRBD2 identical over 14 bases. CDR1 and CDR2 (germline): MNHEY, SMNVEV (reference sequence). The CDR3 length is 15 residues. The trim removed 5 bases at V and 7 bases at J, leaving 7 bases unmatched. CDR3 protein: CASSKGTSGSREQYF. CDR3 nucleotide sequence: TGTGCCAGCAGTAAGGGGACTAGCGGGAGTAGGGAGCAGTACTTC.

The chain couples TRBV9 to TRBJ2-3; D might be TRBD2 (5 bases). V lost 2 bases and J 2 bases, leaving 9 bases between the germline ends. Germline-derived CDR1 and CDR2 are SGDLS and YYNGEE. This CDR3 is 14 amino acids long. CDR3 sequence reads: CASSVAGYTDTQYF. Here the CDR3 DNA reads TGTGCCAGCAGCGTCGCGGGTTACACAGATACGCAGTATTTT. Supplemented by reference TRBV9 and TRBJ2-3, the full variable domain reads DSGVTQTPKHLITATGQRVTLRCSPRSGDLSVYWYQQSLDQGLQFLIQYYNGEERAKGNILERFSAQQFPDLHSELNLSSLELGDSALYFCASSVAGYTDTQYFGPGTRLTVL.

V and J are TRBV4-3 and TRBJ1-2, with 9 bases identical to TRBD1. In germline, CDR1 is LGHNA, CDR2 YSLEER. The CDR3 is 18 residues long. V gave up 3 bases and J gave up 6 bases; unmatched junction bases: 17. CDR3 sequence (DNA): TGCGCCAGCAGCCAGGGAACCGGGACAGGGAGTCATATGAATGGCTACACCTTC. Its translation: CASSQGTGTGSHMNGYTF.

The chain links TRBV4-1 to TRBJ1-5, with D uncertain. The CDR3 covers 12 residues. The V end was cut by 3 bases, the J end by 4 bases, with 4 bases between. The germline V gene encodes CDR1 MGHRA and CDR2 YSYEKL. The CDR3 DNA follows: TGCGCCAGCAGCCATGAGAATCAGCCCCAGCATTTT. It translates to CASSHENQPQHF.

The V gene is TRBV6-5, the J gene TRBJ1-4; D is uncertain. The CDR3 totals 14 residues. Germline V gene data show CDR1 as MNHEY and CDR2 as SVGAGI. Trimming stripped 6 bases from V and 0 bases from J, with 8 bases between. DNA of the CDR3: TGTGCCAGCAGGCGCCTTGCAACTAATGAAAAACTGTTTTTT. Protein: CASRRLATNEKLFF.

The chain links TRBV28 to TRBJ2-6, with unresolved D. The germline CDR1 and CDR2 sequences are MDHEN and SYDVKM. CDR3 length: 15 amino acids. The germline V and J ends were trimmed by 1 base and 2 bases, with 6 bases remaining between them. CDR3 residues: CASSLLVPGANVLTF. The DNA for the CDR3 is TGTGCCAGCAGTTTATTAGTCCCTGGGGCCAACGTCCTGACTTTC.

The gene calls are TRBV28 and TRBJ2-7; a possible D gene is TRBD2 (6 bases). Trimming stripped 10 bases from V and 5 bases from J, with 21 bases between. From germline, CDR1 is MDHEN and CDR2 SYDVKM. The CDR3 length is 14 residues. DNA of the CDR3: TGTGCCAACAGCTCCCCGGGACTCTTAGACGAGCAGTACTTC. Protein sequence: CANSSPGLLDEQYF.

V and J are TRBV9 and TRBJ2-2; 10 positions agree with TRBD2. CDR1 is SGDLS, CDR2 YYNGEE, per germline. CDR3 length: 15 amino acids. Trimming cost V 3 bases and J 7 bases; bases outside gene matches: 6. CDR3 amino acids: CASSGTSGNGGELFF. As DNA, the CDR3 is TGTGCCAGCAGCGGAACTAGCGGGAATGGCGGGGAGCTGTTTTTT.